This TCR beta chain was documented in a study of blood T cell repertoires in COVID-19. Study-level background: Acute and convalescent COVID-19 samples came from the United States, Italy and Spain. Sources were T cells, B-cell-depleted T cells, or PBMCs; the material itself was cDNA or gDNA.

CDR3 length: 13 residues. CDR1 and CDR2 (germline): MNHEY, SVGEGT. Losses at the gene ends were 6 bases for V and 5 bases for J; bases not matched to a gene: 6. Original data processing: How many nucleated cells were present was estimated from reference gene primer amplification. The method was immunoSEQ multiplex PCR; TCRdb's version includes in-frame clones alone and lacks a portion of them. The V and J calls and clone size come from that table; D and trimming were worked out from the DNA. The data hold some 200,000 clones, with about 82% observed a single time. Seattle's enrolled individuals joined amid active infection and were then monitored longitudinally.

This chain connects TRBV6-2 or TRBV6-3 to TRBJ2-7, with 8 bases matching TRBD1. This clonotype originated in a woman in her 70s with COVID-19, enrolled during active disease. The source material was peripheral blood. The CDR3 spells CASSGQGPNEQYF. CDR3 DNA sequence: TGTGCCAGCAGCGGACAGGGACCGAACGAGCAGTACTTC.